A selection of T cell receptor beta chains follows, all from one sample in a study of T cell responses to AZD1222 COVID-19 vaccine. TCRdb's table, derived via immunoSEQ multiplex PCR, lists solely in-frame clones and lacks some. This table has about 150,000 clones, about 82% appearing once. The sample was peripheral blood, taken 28 days after the second dose of the MenACWY control vaccine. These receptors originate from an adult who received the MenACWY meningococcal vaccine as a control. CDR3s include the opening cysteine and the closing phenylalanine or tryptophan. The D gene is left open where the match is weak. Where a row states a size, it is once, few, many or the class of an expanded clone; other rows omit it.

size	D	V	J	CDR3	DNA
.	TRBD1	TRBV11-2	TRBJ2-2	CASSSGTGITGELFF	TGTGCCAGCAGCTCTGGGACAGGGATAACCGGGGAGCTGTTTTTT
.	TRBD1	TRBV19	TRBJ1-5	CASRDGQGPSGNQPQHF	TGTGCCAGTAGAGATGGACAGGGGCCCTCTGGCAATCAGCCCCAGCATTTT
.	.	TRBV6-1	TRBJ1-6	CASSALRESGNSPLHF	TGTGCCAGCAGTGCCCTTCGGGAATCAGGAAATTCACCCCTCCACTTT
.	.	TRBV11-3	TRBJ1-1	CASSLERAGTEAFF	TGTGCCAGCAGCTTAGAAAGGGCCGGGACTGAAGCTTTCTTT
.	TRBD1	TRBV11-1	TRBJ1-1	CASSVGGGQGNTEAFF	TGTGCCAGCAGCGTCGGGGGGGGACAGGGGAACACTGAAGCTTTCTTT
.	.	TRBV2	TRBJ2-1	CASSSGPGVSEQFF	TGTGCCAGCAGCTCCGGACCCGGGGTGAGTGAGCAGTTCTTC
.	.	TRBV3-1/TRBV3-2	TRBJ2-1	CASSQGLGRGAYGQFF	TGTGCCAGCAGCCAAGGATTGGGGCGAGGGGCATATGGGCAGTTCTTC
.	.	TRBV28	TRBJ2-1	CASSSLGMGSYNEQFF	TGTGCCAGCAGTTCCTTAGGGATGGGTTCCTACAATGAGCAGTTCTTC
.	.	TRBV24-1	TRBJ1-3	CATSDPRGTGNTIYF	TGTGCCACCAGTGATCCCCGAGGGACTGGAAACACCATATATTTT
.	.	TRBV30	TRBJ2-5	CAWTWGGTETQYF	TGTGCCTGGACTTGGGGGGGCACGGAGACCCAGTACTTC
.	TRBD1	TRBV7-8	TRBJ1-2	CASSLAVRGGSNYGYTF	TGTGCCAGCAGCTTAGCGGTCAGGGGGGGATCTAACTATGGCTACACCTTC
.	.	TRBV3-1/TRBV3-2	TRBJ1-2	CASSQGGLNYYGYTF	TGTGCCAGCAGCCAAGGGGGACTGAACTACTATGGCTACACCTTC
.	.	TRBV5-5	TRBJ1-2	CASSRNRDGYTF	TGTGCCAGCAGCCGTAACAGGGATGGCTACACCTTC
once	.	TRBV6-5	TRBJ1-1	CASTTGQRARTEAFF	TGTGCCAGCACCACCGGACAGAGGGCGAGGACTGAAGCTTTCTTT
.	.	TRBV30	TRBJ2-1	CAWSVGGGNEQFF	TGTGCCTGGAGTGTCGGGGGTGGGAATGAGCAGTTCTTC
once	.	TRBV10-2	TRBJ1-2	CASSLKDRPYGYTF	TGCGCCAGCAGTCTCAAAGACAGGCCCTATGGCTACACCTTC